Following are 5 T cell receptor beta chains from one sample sequenced in a study of blood T cell repertoires in COVID-19. Sequenced by immunoSEQ multiplex PCR; TCRdb stores in-frame clones only, minus some. The sample contains about 160,000 clones, 85% to 90% of which appear only once. The sample comprised peripheral blood. Receptors were obtained from a woman in her seventies with acute or convalescent COVID-19.

The chain couples TRBV18 to TRBJ2-3; 11 bases are shared with TRBD2. With 2 bases clipped from V and 1 base from J, the junction kept 8 bases outside the gene matches. CDR1 is KGHSH, CDR2 LQKENI, per germline. The CDR3 length is 18 residues. CDR3 residues: CASSPGLAGGYRTDTQYF. The CDR3 DNA reads as TGTGCCAGCTCACCAGGGCTAGCGGGAGGATACCGCACAGATACGCAGTATTTT.

In its sample, this clone was seen a few times. V usage is TRBV2 and J usage is TRBJ1-4, with 11 bases matching TRBD1. The CDR3 runs 13 residues. Looked up from germline, CDR1 is SNHLY and CDR2 is FYNNEI. The J segment lost 10 bases and the V segment lost 8 bases, leaving 6 bases of the junction unmatched. CDR3 in amino acids: CASHRTGGLKLFF. The CDR3 DNA is TGTGCCAGCCACCGGACAGGGGGCCTAAAACTGTTTTTT.

This chain uses TRBV7-9 with TRBJ2-7; weak D call: TRBD2 (5 bases). This CDR3 spans 14 amino acids. V lost 2 bases, J lost 10 bases, and 18 bases lay in between. In germline, CDR1 is SEHNR, CDR2 FQNEAQ (reference sequence). The CDR3 bases are TGTGCCAGCAGCTTACCCCTCCTAGCCAGCCTCCAGTACTTC. The encoded protein is CASSLPLLASLQYF.

CDR3 loop: CASSSLDTGDGELFF. The CDR3 nucleotides read TGTGCCAGCAGCTCATTAGATACAGGGGACGGGGAGCTGTTTTTT. This chain connects TRBV7-9 to TRBJ2-2; 7 nucleotides align to TRBD1. There are 15 residues in the CDR3. The V gene end was trimmed by 4 bases and the J gene end by 7 bases; junction bases not matched to a gene: 9. Germline values: CDR1 SEHNR, CDR2 FQNEAQ (reference sequence).

The chain links TRBV5-4 to TRBJ1-2, with 7 bases fitting TRBD1. CDR1 is SGHNT and CDR2 is YYREEE in the germline V gene (reference sequence). V trimming: 7 bases; J trimming: 1 base; junction bases outside the gene matches: 16. There are 17 residues in the CDR3. CDR3 sequence: CASAKNRDSNINYGYTF. The CDR3 bases are TGTGCCAGCGCCAAAAACCGGGACAGCAACATTAACTATGGCTACACCTTC.